This TCR beta chain appears in the sequencing data of a study of early T cells in non-severe SARS-CoV-2 infection listed by TCRdb under 2021. Background for the entire study: Because TCR sequencing was done on bulk RNA from unsorted whole blood, the alpha and beta chains could not be paired.

Receptors were amplified or captured by 5' RACE. Instrument on record: NextSeq 500. Unique molecular identifiers were attached to individual cDNA molecules in the TCR library protocol so that sequencing error and PCR bias could be corrected. Both TCR alpha and beta chains were sequenced, and tight co-correlation was observed between alpha and beta sequence abundances in each sample. On the authors' methods: V gene, J gene and CDR3 annotation of TCR sequences was performed with Decombinator V4. TCRs were defined as expanded if a significant change between any two time points was detected under a Poisson model with p below 0.0001. TCR abundances were normalised to the total number of TCRs sequenced in each sample and reported as counts per million. TRAV1-2 paired with TRAJ12, TRAJ20 or TRAJ33 defined MAIT TCRs, while TRAV10 paired with TRAJ18 defined iNKT TCRs. A search of VDJdb, accessed on 1 November 2021, was run for TCRs annotated to CMV, EBV and SARS-CoV-2, with TCRs annotated for multiple antigens excluded. In-frame beta chains were kept once TCRdb had trimmed the public reads at Q25 with fastp and called clones with MiXCR. Each entry is one CDR3 protein sequence, shown with its most common DNA and genes. The V and J calls and clone size come from TCRdb's table, not from the authors' own analysis. A total of some 64,000 distinct CDR3 sequences appear in this sample, 10% to 14% of them only once. The biggest ten clones account for around 1.6% of the sample.

This was a case-control study nested in a cohort of healthcare workers in London, UK, who had nasopharyngeal swab PCR tests and blood samples taken every week. Healthcare workers were recruited during the week of the UK lockdown, between 23 and 31 March 2020, and followed weekly for up to 16 weeks. The paper's findings and limits, for the study overall: VDJdb matching was skewed toward anti-spike CD8 responses, so virus-specific expansions were likely underestimated and private and CD4 specificities were missed.

Measured from the cysteine to the phenylalanine, the CDR3 is 16 residues long. Only CDR3 DNA remains: 48 bases, in frame from the first base. V drops 5 bases and J drops 3 bases, leaving 18 bases in between. The germline V gene supplies CDR1 SGDLS and CDR2 YYNGEE. Of note for this clonotype: Its target antigen remains unknown. No base quality values were provided; no much bigger clone lies one nucleotide off.

The receptor chain draws on TRBV9 and TRBJ2-1; the D region may be TRBD1 or TRBD2, each matching 6 bases equally. This receptor was obtained from an adult who was a healthcare worker with PCR-confirmed SARS-CoV-2 infection or an uninfected control (not recorded which). The material sequenced was whole blood. Read as DNA, the sequence is TGTGCCAGCAGTCCCTTTGACCGGGGGCTCTACAATGAGCAGTTCTTC. The resulting protein is CASSPFDRGLYNEQFF.